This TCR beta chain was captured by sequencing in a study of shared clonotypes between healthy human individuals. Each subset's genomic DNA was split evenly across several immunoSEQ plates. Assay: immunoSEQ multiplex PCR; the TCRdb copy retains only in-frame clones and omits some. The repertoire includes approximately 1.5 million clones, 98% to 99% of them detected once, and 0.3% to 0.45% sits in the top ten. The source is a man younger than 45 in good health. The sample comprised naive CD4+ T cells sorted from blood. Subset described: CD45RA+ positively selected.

The CDR3 is CASSPDNTNNYGYTF. As DNA, the CDR3 is TGCGCCAGCAGCCCGGACAACACAAATAACTATGGCTACACCTTC. V and J are TRBV5-1 and TRBJ1-2; perhaps TRBD1 as D (5 bases). V gave up 4 bases and J gave up 1 base, with 14 bases separating them. From germline, CDR1 is SGHRS and CDR2 YFSETQ. CDR3 length: 15 residues. Full variable domain (outside the CDR3, taken from reference TRBV5-1 and TRBJ1-2): KAGVTQTPRYLIKTRGQQVTLSCSPISGHRSVSWYQQTPGQGLQFLFEYFSETQRNKGNFPGRFSGRQFSNSRSEMNVSTLELGDSALYLCASSPDNTNNYGYTFGSGTRLTVV.